This T cell receptor (beta chain) was sequenced for a study of human T cells and chemical hapten exposure. Whole-study context: DPC 0.01% went on the upper back by patch test, with reading at 6 days. Notes on the study in general: TCRs exceeding a frequency of 1 in 1000 stayed unchanged under DPC sensitization. Expanded TCRs created a significantly greater count of big CDR3 similarity clusters than controls did.

The table lists this clonotype with many counts. The antigen is not known. Using its own MiXCR run on the RACE reads, TCRdb lists one record per CDR3 protein. The data show under 300,000 distinct CDR3 sequences, around 7.3% seen once. Germline V gives CDR1 SGHTA, CDR2 FQGNSA. V was cut by 1 base and J by 7 bases, with 10 bases left in between. This CDR3 contains 13 residues. Time point indicated: pre-sensitization, week 0. Described treatment: therapeutic diphenylcyclopropenone sensitization with weekly scalp DPC. The chain has TRBV7-2 and TRBJ1-2; possible D gene TRBD1, 5 bases. The source material was whole blood, sampled in connection with sensitization to the hapten diphenylcyclopropenone (DPC). The receptor's source is a man in his late teens or twenties with alopecia areata. Some clones in this sample may be carry-over from other donors' samples. The CDR3 spells CASSLDGAAGYTF. The DNA of the CDR3 is TGTGCCAGCAGCTTAGACGGGGCGGCTGGCTACACCTTC.